These 31 T cell receptor beta chains originate from one sample sequenced in a study of long-term antiretroviral therapy in people with HIV. Assay version v3.0 of immunoSEQ was used, and it was run at survey level. Using immunoSEQ multiplex PCR, the repertoire was profiled, and TCRdb retains in-frame clones only, with some absent. This sample has 26,000 or so clones, with about 86% found just once. The sequencing here drew on unsorted PBMCs, taken 3 years after starting antiretroviral therapy. Receptor source: a man in his late teens or twenties with HIV.

V is TRBV28 and J is TRBJ2-7; D is uncertain. V was clipped by 1 base and J by 6 bases, with 10 bases between them. Germline V CDR1 and CDR2: MDHEN, SYDVKM. The CDR3 extends over 13 amino acids. The CDR3 nucleotides are TGTGCCAGCAGTTTATACGCTAACGGCGAGCAGTACGTC. Protein: CASSLYANGEQYV.

This sequence joins TRBV6-6 and TRBJ2-1; D gene unclear. Germline lookup yields CDR1 MNHNY and CDR2 SVGAGI (reference sequence). The V and J ends lost 5 bases and 5 bases respectively, with 16 bases between them. The CDR3 consists of 15 residues. The CDR3 region is CASSGSINRDNEQFF. The CDR3 region has the DNA TGTGCCAGCAGTGGATCTATCAATAGGGACAATGAGCAGTTCTTC.

V is TRBV11-2 and J is TRBJ1-2; no firm D call. CDR1 is SGHAT, CDR2 FQNNGV, per germline. Trimming left V 0 bases short and J 3 bases short, with 8 bases between. This CDR3 comprises 14 residues. The CDR3 loop is CASSLDHTDYGYTF. The CDR3 nucleotides read TGTGCCAGCAGCTTAGATCATACGGACTATGGCTACACCTTC. The full variable domain, rest sourced from reference TRBV11-2 and TRBJ1-2, is EAGVAQSPRYKIIEKRQSVAFWCNPISGHATLYWYQQILGQGPKLLIQFQNNGVVDDSQLPKDRFSAERLKGVDSTLKIQPAKLEDSAVYLCASSLDHTDYGYTFGSGTRLTVV.

In this sample, this clone turned up a few times. The chain employs TRBV14 and TRBJ1-1; 8 bases agree with TRBD1. This CDR3 has 17 amino acids. Trimming at V came to 5 bases and at J to 4 bases, leaving 15 bases not matched to a gene. Germline CDR1 reads SGHDN; CDR2 reads FVKESK. The chain's CDR3 is CASSERDRLFFLTEAFF. CDR3 nucleotide sequence: TGTGCCAGCAGCGAACGGGACAGGCTTTTCTTCCTCACTGAAGCTTTCTTT.

The chain joins TRBV19 to TRBJ2-7; no clear D. This CDR3 is built from 14 residues. The ends were cut back, 5 bases at V and 1 base at J, with 12 bases in the middle. Per the germline V gene, CDR1 is LNHDA and CDR2 is SQIVND (reference sequence). CDR3 coding DNA: TGTGCCAGTAGTGTTCAGTCCTCGTCCTACGAGCAGTACTTC. It is translated as CASSVQSSSYEQYF.

This chain joins TRBV5-4 and TRBJ2-5, with D possibly being TRBD1 (7 bases). The CDR3 contains 14 residues. V shed 9 bases and J shed 3 bases, with 18 bases lying between them. Germline V CDR1 and CDR2: SGHNT, YYREEE (reference sequence). CDR3 sequence: CATQQGGGEETQYF. As DNA, the CDR3 is TGTGCCACCCAGCAGGGGGGTGGAGAAGAGACCCAGTACTTC.

The J gene is TRBJ1-1, the V gene TRBV2; no reliable D call. The CDR3 runs 14 residues. CDR1 is SNHLY and CDR2 is FYNNEI in the germline V gene. Trimming stripped 2 bases from V and 0 bases from J, with 7 bases between. CDR3 loop: CASSEIMLNTEAFF. In DNA form, the CDR3 reads TGTGCCAGCAGTGAAATCATGTTGAACACTGAAGCTTTCTTT. The full variable domain, with the rest looked up from reference TRBV2 and TRBJ1-1, is EPEVTQTPSHQVTQMGQEVILRCVPISNHLYFYWYRQILGQKVEFLVSFYNNEISEKSEIFDDQFSVERPDGSNFTLKIRSTKLEDSAMYFCASSEIMLNTEAFFGQGTRLTVV.

The chain recombines TRBV19 with TRBJ1-2; no reliable D call. Per germline, CDR1 LNHDA and CDR2 SQIVND (reference sequence). Deletions cut 3 bases from V and 4 bases from J, with 12 bases between. The CDR3 spans 14 residues. CDR3 in DNA: TGTGCCAGTAGTATTCCGGGGAATAGCTATGGCTACACCTTC. This sequence encodes CASSIPGNSYGYTF.

This clone was observed a single time. The chain is built from TRBV15 and TRBJ2-7; 9 nucleotides match TRBD1. V was clipped by 0 bases and J by 2 bases; unmatched bases: 2. The germline V gene encodes CDR1 LNHNV and CDR2 YYDKDF (reference sequence). The CDR3 extends over 15 amino acids. The CDR3 sequence: CATSREGTGTYEQYF. The DNA of the CDR3 is TGTGCCACCAGCAGAGAAGGGACAGGGACCTACGAGCAGTACTTC.

The chain carries TRBV5-6 and TRBJ1-2, with D tentatively TRBD1 (5 bases). The germline V gene encodes CDR1 SGHDT and CDR2 YYEEEE. The CDR3 consists of 14 residues. The germline V and J ends were trimmed by 4 bases and 7 bases, with 17 bases remaining between them. The CDR3 region has the DNA TGTGCCAGCAGCCCTAAATTAACAGGTTTTGGCTACACCTTC. Translating it yields CASSPKLTGFGYTF.

The V gene is TRBV4-1, the J gene TRBJ1-5; 7 nucleotides line up with TRBD1. The CDR3 contains 14 residues. The V segment lost 6 bases and the J segment 6 bases; nucleotides outside the gene matches: 8. From germline, CDR1 is MGHRA and CDR2 YSYEKL. DNA of the CDR3: TGCGCCAGCAGGGCCGGGACAGAAGGTCAGCCCCAGCATTTT. Translating gives CASRAGTEGQPQHF.

This clone was observed a handful of times. The chain is built from TRBV19 and TRBJ2-5, with D perhaps TRBD1 (7 bases). Germline loops: CDR1 LNHDA, CDR2 SQIVND (reference sequence). V was pared by 8 bases and J by 5 bases, with 21 bases between. The CDR3 consists of 15 residues. CDR3 residues: CASRRGLRGQETQYF. The CDR3 DNA follows: TGTGCCAGTCGCCGGGGACTTAGGGGACAGGAGACCCAGTACTTC.

The chain joins TRBV18 to TRBJ2-5, with 8 bases that match TRBD2. Trimming removed 3 bases from V and 5 bases from J; junction bases left unmatched: 11. The CDR3 runs to 16 residues. CDR1 is KGHSH, CDR2 LQKENI, per germline. The CDR3 region has the DNA TGTGCCAGCTCACCCAATAGAGCGGGGGCGAGGGAGACCCAGTACTTC. As protein: CASSPNRAGARETQYF. Using reference TRBV18 and TRBJ2-5 for the parts outside the CDR3, the full variable domain is NAGVMQNPRHLVRRRGQEARLRCSPMKGHSHVYWYRQLPEEGLKFMVYLQKENIIDESGMPKERFSAEFPKEGPSILRIQQVVRGDSAAYFCASSPNRAGARETQYFGPGTRLLVL.

The genes are TRBV18 and TRBJ1-1; possibly TRBD1 for D (5 bases). Trimming removed 3 bases from V and 1 base from J, with 9 bases in between. Germline-derived CDR1 and CDR2 are KGHSH and LQKENI. This CDR3 has 14 residues. DNA for the CDR3: TGTGCCAGCTCACCGGAACAGGAGAACACTGAAGCTTTCTTT. Protein product: CASSPEQENTEAFF.

The rearrangement uses TRBV9 and TRBJ1-1; a possible D gene is TRBD1 (6 bases). There are 13 residues in the CDR3. CDR1 is SGDLS, CDR2 YYNGEE, per germline. Trimming pared 4 bases from V and 1 base from J, leaving 8 bases between. CDR3 residues: CASSSRGNTEAFF. The CDR3 nucleotides are TGTGCCAGCAGCTCCAGGGGGAACACTGAAGCTTTCTTT.

This chain connects TRBV19 to TRBJ1-2; 8 bases are a match to TRBD1. The CDR3 sequence is 15 residues long. The V segment lost 7 bases and the J segment 3 bases; nucleotides outside the gene matches: 10. Germline-derived CDR1 and CDR2 are LNHDA and SQIVND (reference sequence). CDR3 loop: CASKLAGGTYYGYTF. DNA for the CDR3: TGTGCCAGTAAACTGGCAGGGGGCACTTACTATGGCTACACCTTC. Full variable domain (outside the CDR3, taken from reference TRBV19 and TRBJ1-2): DGGITQSPKYLFRKEGQNVTLSCEQNLNHDAMYWYRQDPGQGLRLIYYSQIVNDFQKGDIAEGYSVSREKKESFPLTVTSAQKNPTAFYLCASKLAGGTYYGYTFGSGTRLTVV.

The chain couples TRBV7-9 to TRBJ2-3; a weak D match, TRBD2 (7 bases). The V gene lost 2 bases and the J gene lost 5 bases, with 11 bases spanning the gap. CDR3 size: 14 residues. Per the germline V gene, CDR1 is SEHNR and CDR2 is FQNEAQ (reference sequence). The CDR3 region is CASSLTRGGDTQYF. CDR3 bases: TGTGCCAGCAGCTTAACGAGGGGGGGAGATACGCAGTATTTT.

The rearrangement joins TRBV19 to TRBJ2-1; tentative D call: TRBD1 (5 bases). V lost 5 bases and J lost 4, with 18 bases in between. The germline V gene encodes CDR1 LNHDA and CDR2 SQIVND (reference sequence). This CDR3 region has 16 residues. CDR3 DNA sequence: TGTGCCAGTAGTTATCTGGGGCAGACTTTATACAATGAGCAGTTCTTC. The encoded protein is CASSYLGQTLYNEQFF. Drawing the rest from reference TRBV19 and TRBJ2-1, the complete variable domain is DGGITQSPKYLFRKEGQNVTLSCEQNLNHDAMYWYRQDPGQGLRLIYYSQIVNDFQKGDIAEGYSVSREKKESFPLTVTSAQKNPTAFYLCASSYLGQTLYNEQFFGPGTRLTVL.

The gene calls are TRBV10-3 and TRBJ1-5; no clear D. The CDR3 is 13 amino acids. Germline loops: CDR1 ENHRY, CDR2 SYGVKD. The V end was cut by 2 bases, the J end by 5 bases, with 7 bases between. The CDR3 here is CAISERWDQPQHF. The DNA for the CDR3 is TGTGCCATCAGTGAGAGGTGGGATCAGCCCCAGCATTTT.

The chain links TRBV13 to TRBJ1-3, with D unclear. Germline V gene sequence: CDR1 PRHDT, CDR2 FYEKMQ (reference sequence). The CDR3 is made up of 16 amino acids. V lost 2 bases to trimming and J lost 0 bases, with 11 bases between them. The CDR3, as DNA: TGTGCCAGCAGCTTATCTCCAGAGTTCTCTGGAAACACCATATATTTT. Its translation is CASSLSPEFSGNTIYF.

The chain uses TRBV7-3 and TRBJ2-7; no reliable D call. CDR1 is SGHTA, CDR2 FQGTGA, per germline. CDR3 length: 13 amino acids. Trimming stripped 5 bases from V and 3 bases from J, with 11 bases between. The CDR3 DNA reads as TGTGCCAGCAGCCCATACCCAGGCTACGAGCAGTACGTC. Translating it yields CASSPYPGYEQYV.

The chain is built from TRBV27 and TRBJ1-5; TRBD1 is a possible D gene (6 bases). The CDR3 contains 14 residues. V lost 3 bases, J lost 1 base, and 7 bases lay in between. Germline V CDR1 and CDR2: MNHEY, SMNVEV (reference sequence). CDR3 DNA: TGTGCCAGCAGTTTCCAGGGGAGCAATCAGCCCCAGCATTTT. Translation gives CASSFQGSNQPQHF.

The sample holds a few counts of this clone. The genes are TRBV7-9 and TRBJ2-7, with a possible D match to TRBD1 (6 bases). Trimming shortened V by 7 bases and J by 0 bases, and 16 bases separated the two germline ends. CDR1 and CDR2 (germline): SEHNR, FQNEAQ (reference sequence). The CDR3 sequence is 15 residues long. The CDR3: CASTSLRDTSYEQYF. The CDR3 DNA follows: TGTGCCAGCACCTCACTCCGGGACACCTCCTACGAGCAGTACTTC.

The gene calls are TRBV7-3 and TRBJ2-2; the D is unclear. The CDR3 loop spans 18 amino acids. With 1 base removed from V and 2 bases from J, the gap between germline ends came to 17 bases. The V gene's germline CDR1 is SGHTA and CDR2 FQGTGA. CDR3 coding DNA: TGTGCCAGCAGCTTAATGGCCTTCCAAGGACCCAACACCGGGGAGCTGTTTTTT. It encodes CASSLMAFQGPNTGELFF.

There are a few counts of this clone. The chain joins TRBV7-8 to TRBJ1-1; D is undetermined. The germline V and J ends were trimmed by 6 bases and 1 base, with 9 bases remaining between them. CDR3 size: 13 residues. CDR1 and CDR2 (germline): SGHVS, FQNEAQ. The CDR3 sequence is CASSSVSNTEAFF. The CDR3 nucleotides are TGTGCCAGCAGTTCCGTTTCGAACACTGAAGCTTTCTTT.

This clone was recorded a few times. The DNA of the CDR3 is TGCGCCAGCAGCTTGGCCGAGGCAGGGTACAATGAGCAGTTCTTC. It specifies CASSLAEAGYNEQFF. This chain uses TRBV5-1 with TRBJ2-1, with D perhaps matching TRBD1 (5 bases). The V and J ends lost 0 bases and 4 bases respectively, with 11 bases between them. The CDR3 is 15 amino acids. Germline assignment: CDR1 SGHRS and CDR2 YFSETQ.

The rearrangement uses TRBV10-1 and TRBJ1-1, with D perhaps matching TRBD1 (5 bases). The CDR3 has 13 amino acids. Trimming shortened V by 6 bases and J by 1 base, and 9 bases separated the two germline ends. Germline values: CDR1 WNHNN, CDR2 SYGVQD (reference sequence). DNA of the CDR3: TGCGCCAGCAGCCCTCAGGGGAACACTGAAGCTTTCTTT. Translated: CASSPQGNTEAFF.

The rearrangement links TRBV19 to TRBJ1-1; D ambiguous. Per the germline V gene, CDR1 is LNHDA and CDR2 is SQIVND (reference sequence). V dropped 3 bases and J dropped 2 bases, with 13 bases sitting between them. CDR3 length: 15 residues. For the CDR3, the DNA is TGTGCCAGTAGTATCGACCTCGACGGAAACACTGAAGCTTTCTTT. As protein: CASSIDLDGNTEAFF.

The CDR3 loop is CATRLGMNTEAFF. The CDR3 DNA reads TGTGCCACCCGGTTGGGGATGAACACTGAAGCTTTCTTT. V gene TRBV2 combines with J gene TRBJ1-1; no clear D. The CDR3 runs 13 residues. The V gene's germline CDR1 is SNHLY and CDR2 FYNNEI. V was pared by 10 bases and J by 0 bases, with 12 bases between.

This clone was counted a few times. This sequence joins TRBV2 and TRBJ1-6; D not certain. The CDR3 sequence is 14 residues long. V was clipped by 6 bases and J by 8 bases, with 14 bases between them. The germline CDR1 and CDR2 sequences are SNHLY and FYNNEI. CDR3 region: CASRVLGSYSPLHF. The CDR3 nucleotides are TGTGCCAGCAGAGTGTTGGGGTCATATTCACCCCTCCACTTT.

The table lists this clone with a count of one. The CDR3 is CSARQGVGYTF. The CDR3 nucleotides read TGCAGTGCTAGGCAGGGTGTTGGCTACACCTTC. This chain links TRBV20-1 with TRBJ1-2; D is perhaps TRBD1 (5 bases). Germline CDR1 reads DFQATT; CDR2 reads SNEGSKA (reference sequence). Trimming left V 3 bases short and J 7 bases short, with 9 bases between. This CDR3 contains 11 residues.